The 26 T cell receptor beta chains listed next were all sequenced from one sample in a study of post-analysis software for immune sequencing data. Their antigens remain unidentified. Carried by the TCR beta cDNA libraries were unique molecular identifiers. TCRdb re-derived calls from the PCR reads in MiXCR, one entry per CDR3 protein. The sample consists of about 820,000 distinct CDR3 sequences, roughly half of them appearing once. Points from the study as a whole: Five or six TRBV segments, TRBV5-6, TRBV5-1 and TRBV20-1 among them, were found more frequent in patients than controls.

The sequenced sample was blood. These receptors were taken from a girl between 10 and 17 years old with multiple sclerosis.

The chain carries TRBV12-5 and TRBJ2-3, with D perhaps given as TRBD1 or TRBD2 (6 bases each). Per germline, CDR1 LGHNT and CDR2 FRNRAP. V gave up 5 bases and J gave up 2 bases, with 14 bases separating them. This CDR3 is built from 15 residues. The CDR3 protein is CASGRSGASTDTQYF. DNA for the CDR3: TGTGCTAGTGGTCGTTCGGGGGCCTCCACAGATACGCAGTATTTT.

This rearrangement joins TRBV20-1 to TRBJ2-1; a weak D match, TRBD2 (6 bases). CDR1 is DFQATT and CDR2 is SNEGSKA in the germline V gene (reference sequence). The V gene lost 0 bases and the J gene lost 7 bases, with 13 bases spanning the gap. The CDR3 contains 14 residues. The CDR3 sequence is CSARDRRLENEQFF. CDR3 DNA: TGCAGTGCTAGAGATCGCCGACTAGAAAATGAGCAGTTCTTC.

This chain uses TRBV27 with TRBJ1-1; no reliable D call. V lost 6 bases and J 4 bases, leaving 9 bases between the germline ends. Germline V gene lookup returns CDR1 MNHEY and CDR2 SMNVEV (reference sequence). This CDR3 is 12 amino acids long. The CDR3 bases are TGTGCCAGCAGGCGGGCCGGCACTGAAGCTTTCTTT. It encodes CASRRAGTEAFF.

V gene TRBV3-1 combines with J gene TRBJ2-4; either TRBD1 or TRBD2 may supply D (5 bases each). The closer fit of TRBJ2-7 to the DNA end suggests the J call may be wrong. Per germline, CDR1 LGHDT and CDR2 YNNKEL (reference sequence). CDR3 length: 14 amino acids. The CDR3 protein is CASSQMGELGEQYF. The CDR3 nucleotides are TGTGCCAGCAGCCAAATGGGGGAACTCGGCGAGCAGTACTTC.

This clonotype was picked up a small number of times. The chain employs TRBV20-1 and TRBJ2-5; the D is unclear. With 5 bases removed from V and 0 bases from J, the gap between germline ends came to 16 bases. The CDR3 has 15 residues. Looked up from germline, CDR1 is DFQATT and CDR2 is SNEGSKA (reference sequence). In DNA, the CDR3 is TGCAGTGCTCCAGACCCGACGTGGTACCAAGAGACCCAGTACTTC. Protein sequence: CSAPDPTWYQETQYF.

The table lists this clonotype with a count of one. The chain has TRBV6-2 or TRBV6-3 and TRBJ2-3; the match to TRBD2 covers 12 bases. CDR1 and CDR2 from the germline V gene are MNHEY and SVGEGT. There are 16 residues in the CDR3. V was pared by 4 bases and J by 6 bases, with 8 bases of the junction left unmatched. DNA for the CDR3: TGTGCCAGCAGTTTTCTAGCGGGGGGGCAGAGGGATACGCAGTATTTT. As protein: CASSFLAGGQRDTQYF.

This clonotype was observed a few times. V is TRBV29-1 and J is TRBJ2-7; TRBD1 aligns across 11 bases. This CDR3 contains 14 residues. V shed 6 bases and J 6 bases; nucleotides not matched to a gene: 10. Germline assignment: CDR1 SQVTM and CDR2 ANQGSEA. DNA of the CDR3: TGCAGCGTCCATCTTTCCGGGACAGGGGGCGAGCAGTACTTC. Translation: CSVHLSGTGGEQYF.

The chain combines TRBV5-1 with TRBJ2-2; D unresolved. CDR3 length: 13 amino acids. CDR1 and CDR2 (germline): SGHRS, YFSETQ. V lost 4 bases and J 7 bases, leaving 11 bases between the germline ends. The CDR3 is CASSPAGFGELFF. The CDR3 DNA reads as TGCGCCAGCAGCCCGGCCGGTTTCGGGGAGCTGTTTTTT.

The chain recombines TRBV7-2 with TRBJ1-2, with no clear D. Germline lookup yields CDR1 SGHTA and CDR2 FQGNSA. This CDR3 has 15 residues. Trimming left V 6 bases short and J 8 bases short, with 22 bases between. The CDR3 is CASRIARGEERGYTF. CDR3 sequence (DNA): TGTGCCAGCAGAATCGCCCGGGGAGAGGAAAGGGGCTACACCTTC. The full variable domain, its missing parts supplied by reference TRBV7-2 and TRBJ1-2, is GAGVSQSPSNKVTEKGKDVELRCDPISGHTALYWYRQSLGQGLEFLIYFQGNSAPDKSGLPSDRFSAERTGGSVSTLTIQRTQQEDSAVYLCASRIARGEERGYTFGSGTRLTVV.

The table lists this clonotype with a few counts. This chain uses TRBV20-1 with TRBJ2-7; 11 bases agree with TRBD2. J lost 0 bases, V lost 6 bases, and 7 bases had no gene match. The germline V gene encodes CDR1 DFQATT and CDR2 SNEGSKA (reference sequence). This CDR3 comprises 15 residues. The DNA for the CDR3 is TGCAGTGCGGAAAGACTAGCGGGGTCCTCCTACGAGCAGTACTTC. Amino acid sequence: CSAERLAGSSYEQYF.

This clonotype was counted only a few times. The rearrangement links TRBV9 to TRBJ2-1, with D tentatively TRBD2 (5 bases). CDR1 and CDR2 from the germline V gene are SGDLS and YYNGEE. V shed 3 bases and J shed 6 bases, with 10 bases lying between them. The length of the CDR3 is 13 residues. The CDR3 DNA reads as TGTGCCAGCAGCGCGGACGGACTCAATGAGCAGTTCTTC. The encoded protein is CASSADGLNEQFF.

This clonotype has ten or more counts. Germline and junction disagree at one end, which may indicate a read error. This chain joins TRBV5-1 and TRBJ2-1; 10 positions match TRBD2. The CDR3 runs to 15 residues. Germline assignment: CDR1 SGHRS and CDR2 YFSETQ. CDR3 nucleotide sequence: TGTGCCAGCAGCCTTACTAGCGGGACCTACAATGAGCAGTTCTTC. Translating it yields CASSLTSGTYNEQFF.

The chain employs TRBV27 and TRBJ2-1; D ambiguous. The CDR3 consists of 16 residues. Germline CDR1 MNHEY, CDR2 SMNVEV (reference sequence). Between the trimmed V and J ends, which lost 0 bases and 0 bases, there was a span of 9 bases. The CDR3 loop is CASSLSGSSSYNEQFF. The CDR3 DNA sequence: TGTGCCAGCAGTTTATCGGGCAGCAGCTCCTACAATGAGCAGTTCTTC.

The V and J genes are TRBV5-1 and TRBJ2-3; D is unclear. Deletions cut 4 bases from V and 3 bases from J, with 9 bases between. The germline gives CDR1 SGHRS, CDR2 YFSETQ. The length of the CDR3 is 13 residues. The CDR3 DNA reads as TGCGCCAGCAGCAAACAAGTGACAGATACGCAGTATTTT. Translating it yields CASSKQVTDTQYF. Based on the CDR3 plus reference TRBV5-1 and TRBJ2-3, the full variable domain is KAGVTQTPRYLIKTRGQQVTLSCSPISGHRSVSWYQQTPGQGLQFLFEYFSETQRNKGNFPGRFSGRQFSNSRSEMNVSTLELGDSALYLCASSKQVTDTQYFGPGTRLTVL.

The CDR3 is CASTGGNLARNEQFF. The CDR3 DNA reads TGTGCCAGCACCGGCGGGAACCTGGCGCGGAATGAGCAGTTCTTC. V is TRBV9 and J is TRBJ2-1; a weak D match, TRBD2 (6 bases). V dropped 6 bases and J dropped 7 bases, with 20 bases sitting between them. In germline, CDR1 is SGDLS, CDR2 YYNGEE. The CDR3 runs to 15 residues.

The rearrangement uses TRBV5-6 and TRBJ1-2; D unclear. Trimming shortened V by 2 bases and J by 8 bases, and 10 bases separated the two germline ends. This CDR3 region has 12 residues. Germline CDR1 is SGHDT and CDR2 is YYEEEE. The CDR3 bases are TGTGCCAGCAGCTTAAGGAGGGAAGGCTACACCTTC. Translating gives CASSLRREGYTF.

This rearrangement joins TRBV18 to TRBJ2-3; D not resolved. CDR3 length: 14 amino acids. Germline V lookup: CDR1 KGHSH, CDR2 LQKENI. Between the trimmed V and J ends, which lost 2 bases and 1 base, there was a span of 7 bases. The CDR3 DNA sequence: TGTGCCAGCTCACCATGGGATGGCACAGATACGCAGTATTTT. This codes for CASSPWDGTDTQYF.

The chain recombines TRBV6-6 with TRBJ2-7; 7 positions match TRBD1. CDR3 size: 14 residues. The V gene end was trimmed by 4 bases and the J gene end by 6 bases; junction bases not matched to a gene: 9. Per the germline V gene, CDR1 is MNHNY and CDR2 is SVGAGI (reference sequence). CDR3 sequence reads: CASSSGGQVPEQYF. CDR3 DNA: TGTGCCAGCAGTTCCGGAGGACAGGTTCCCGAGCAGTACTTC.

CDR3 DNA: TGTGCCAGCACCCAACAACCGCTAAGACTTTCGGGGACCCAGTACTTC. Amino acid sequence: CASTQQPLRLSGTQYF. The rearrangement links TRBV12-3 or TRBV12-4 to TRBJ2-5; D call uncertain. V lost 7 bases, J lost 7 bases, and 25 bases lay in between. The CDR3 sequence is 16 residues long.

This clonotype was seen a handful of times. CDR3 sequence: CASGWPDSPLHF. CDR3 coding DNA: TGTGCCAGCGGTTGGCCGGATTCACCCCTCCACTTT. V usage is TRBV27 and J usage is TRBJ1-6; D is undetermined. This CDR3 is 12 amino acids long. Looked up from germline, CDR1 is MNHEY and CDR2 is SMNVEV (reference sequence). V was clipped by 8 bases and J by 8 bases, with 10 bases between them.

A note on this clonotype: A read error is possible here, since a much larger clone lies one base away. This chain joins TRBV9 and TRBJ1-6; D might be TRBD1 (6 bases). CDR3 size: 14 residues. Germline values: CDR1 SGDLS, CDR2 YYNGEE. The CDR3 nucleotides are TGTGCCTGCAGCGTAGCAGGGGAGCATTCACCCCTCCACTTT. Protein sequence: CACSVAGEHSPLHF. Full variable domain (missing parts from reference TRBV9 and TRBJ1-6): DSGVTQTPKHLITATGQRVTLRCSPRSGDLSVYWYQQSLDQGLQFLIQYYNGEERAKGNILERFSAQQFPDLHSELNLSSLELGDSALYFCACSVAGEHSPLHFGNGTRLTVT.

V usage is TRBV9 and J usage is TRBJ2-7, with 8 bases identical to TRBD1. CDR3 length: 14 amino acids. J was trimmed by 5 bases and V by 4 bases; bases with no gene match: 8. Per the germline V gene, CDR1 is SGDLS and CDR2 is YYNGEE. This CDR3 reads CASSRRQTGDEQYF. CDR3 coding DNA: TGTGCCAGCAGCCGACGTCAGACAGGGGACGAGCAGTACTTC.

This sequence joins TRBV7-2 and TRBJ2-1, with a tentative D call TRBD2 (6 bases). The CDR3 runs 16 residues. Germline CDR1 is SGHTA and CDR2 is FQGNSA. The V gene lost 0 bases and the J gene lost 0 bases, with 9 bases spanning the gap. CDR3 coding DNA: TGTGCCAGCAGCTTAGCCGGGAGTAGCTCCTACAATGAGCAGTTCTTC. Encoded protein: CASSLAGSSSYNEQFF.

The CDR3 sequence: CASSQDRDSGEQYF. The CDR3 DNA reads as TGTGCCAGCAGCCAAGACAGGGACAGCGGCGAGCAGTACTTC. The chain recombines TRBV3-1 with TRBJ2-7, with 7 bases that match TRBD1. Germline values: CDR1 LGHDT, CDR2 YNNKEL (reference sequence). The CDR3 is made up of 14 amino acids. The V gene end was trimmed by 0 bases and the J gene end by 6 bases; junction bases not matched to a gene: 5.

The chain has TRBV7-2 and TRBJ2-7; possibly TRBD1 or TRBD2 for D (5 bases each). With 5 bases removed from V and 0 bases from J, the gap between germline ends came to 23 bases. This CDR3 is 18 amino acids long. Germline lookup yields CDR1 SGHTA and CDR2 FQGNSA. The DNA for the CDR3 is TGTGCCAGCAGCCCCCTAATCTGGGACGGAAGCTACTCCTACGAGCAGTACTTC. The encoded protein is CASSPLIWDGSYSYEQYF.

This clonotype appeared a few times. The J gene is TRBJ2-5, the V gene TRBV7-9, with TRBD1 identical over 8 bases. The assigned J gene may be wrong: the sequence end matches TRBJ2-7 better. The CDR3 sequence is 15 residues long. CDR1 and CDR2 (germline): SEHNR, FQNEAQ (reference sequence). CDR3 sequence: CASSSTGQGGYEQYF. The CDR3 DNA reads TGTGCCAGCAGCTCCACCGGACAGGGAGGCTACGAGCAGTACTTC.